The sample holds many counts of the clone carrying this TCR beta chain. The antigen remains unidentified. Arm-PCR with iRepertoire HTBI primers amplified the CDR3 regions for these TCR beta libraries. Each CDR3 protein gets one entry after TCRdb re-called the multiplex PCR reads with MiXCR. The sample holds hundreds of thousands of distinct CDR3 sequences; roughly 17% are singletons and the top ten take about 10%. This record belongs to a study of regulatory T cells in long-lasting Graves disease. General observations from the study: With a small sample size, accuracy may have been reduced.

V shed 8 bases, J shed 5 bases, and the junction held 5 bases outside the gene matches. Germline assignment: CDR1 SNHLY and CDR2 FYNNEI. CDR3 length: 13 amino acids. Sample time point: newly diagnosed GD, antithyroid drugs for less than 3 months. Extracted RNA from PBMCs served as the source of the TCR library. In Xi'an, China, an endocrinology department was the source of patients. This sample was also put to use in a study of T cells in Graves' hyperthyroidism and ophthalmopathy. That study reports: Ophthalmopathy was predicted by the model a median of about six months ahead of onset.

The source of this sequence is a woman under 40 with Graves disease. The chain is built from TRBV2 and TRBJ2-1; TRBD2 matches 8 bases. Sequencing was performed on peripheral blood mononuclear cells (PBMCs), taken at new diagnosis, from a patient treated with antithyroid drugs. CDR3 amino acids: CASQKRENNEQFF. DNA of the CDR3: TGTGCCAGCCAAAAGCGGGAGAACAATGAGCAGTTCTTC.